Detailed here is one T cell receptor (beta chain). Its antigen is still unknown. CDR3 length: 13 residues. V gave up 9 bases and J gave up 5 bases; unmatched junction bases: 4. Germline V gene lookup returns CDR1 SGHDT and CDR2 YYEEEE. The source of the sample is a study of T-cell memory formation after mild COVID-19. Across the study: Across donors, TCR clusters were largely donor specific. General observations from the study: Balance between CD4 and CD8 was seen in clones contracting day 15 to 85, and a CD4+ lean was seen in later expanders. Chiefly within CM and EM were the contracting CD4+ clones; CD8+ ones were within EMRA. A subset of responding clones appeared in pre-infection memory, suggesting cross-reactive memory joined.

Each CDR3 protein gets one entry after TCRdb re-called the 5' RACE reads with MiXCR. The repertoire consists of almost 550,000 distinct CDR3 sequences, with 20% occurring once and the leading ten covering around 12%. The source of this sequence is an adult woman who had mild COVID-19 (a few samples of this study predate the infection). Cell type and time point are not known. The specimen was PBMCs or a T cell subset sorted from them (not recorded which). The chain links TRBV5-6 to TRBJ2-1; 11 bases match TRBD2. The CDR3 DNA sequence: TGTGCCACCGGGACTAGCGGCAACAATGAGCAGTTCTTC. Encoded protein: CATGTSGNNEQFF.